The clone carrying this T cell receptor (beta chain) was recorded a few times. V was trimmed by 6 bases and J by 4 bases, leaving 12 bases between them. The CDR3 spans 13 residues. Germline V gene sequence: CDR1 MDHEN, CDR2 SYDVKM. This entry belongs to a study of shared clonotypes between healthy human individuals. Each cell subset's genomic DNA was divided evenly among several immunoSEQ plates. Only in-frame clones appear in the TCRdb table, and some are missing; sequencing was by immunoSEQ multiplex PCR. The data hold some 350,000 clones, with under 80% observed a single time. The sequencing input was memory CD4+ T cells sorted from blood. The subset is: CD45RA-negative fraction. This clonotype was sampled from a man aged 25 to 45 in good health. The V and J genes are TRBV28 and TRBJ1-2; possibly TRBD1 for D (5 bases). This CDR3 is CASSETASYGYTF. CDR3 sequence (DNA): TGTGCCAGCAGCGAGACAGCGAGCTATGGCTACACCTTC.